Below are 25 T cell receptor beta chains sequenced from a single sample in a study of blood T cell repertoires in COVID-19 (TCRdb year 2020). Libraries were built with the immunoSEQ multiplex PCR assay. TCRdb re-hosts the immuneACCESS table, in-frame sequences only. Its copies lack some clones; in the studies checked, an unresolved V gene accounts for under half of them, and the cause for the rest is not known. Present in this sample are about 400,000 clones, 70% to 90% of which were seen just once. More than 0.95% of the sample goes to the ten largest clones. Source material: peripheral blood. These receptors all come from a man aged 35-49 years with acute or convalescent COVID-19.

CDR3: CASSEQGFEHYGYTF. DNA for the CDR3: TGTGCCAGCAGTGAACAGGGGTTTGAACACTATGGCTACACCTTC. The V gene is TRBV27, the J gene TRBJ1-2, with 7 positions matching TRBD1. Losses at the gene ends were 5 bases for V and 3 bases for J; bases not matched to a gene: 9. This CDR3 spans 15 amino acids. Germline V CDR1 and CDR2: MNHEY, SMNVEV (reference sequence).

The chain combines TRBV28 with TRBJ1-2; D gene unclear. Trimming removed 1 base from V and 3 bases from J, with 12 bases in between. Per the germline V gene, CDR1 is MDHEN and CDR2 is SYDVKM. This CDR3 has 15 residues. The CDR3 DNA reads as TGTGCCAGCAGTTTATCTCGGGTGAAGTACTATGGCTACACCTTC. This encodes CASSLSRVKYYGYTF.

The rearrangement links TRBV3-1 (or the pseudogene TRBV3-2) to TRBJ2-2; D possibly corresponds to TRBD2 (5 bases). CDR3 size: 15 residues. Trimming left V 4 bases short and J 2 bases short, with 11 bases between. Germline V gene lookup returns CDR1 LGHDT and CDR2 YNNKEL (reference sequence). CDR3 sequence (DNA): TGTGCCAGCAGCCCTACTAGTAGAAACACCGGGGAGCTGTTTTTT. Amino acids: CASSPTSRNTGELFF.

V and J are TRBV9 and TRBJ1-6; 8 nucleotides agree with TRBD1. The CDR3 is 14 residues long. The junction had 3 bases not matched to a gene; V was cut back by 3 bases and J by 7 bases. Germline V CDR1 and CDR2: SGDLS, YYNGEE. For the CDR3, the DNA is TGTGCCAGCAGCGAGCGACAGGGGAATTCACCCCTCCACTTT. As protein: CASSERQGNSPLHF.

The chain is built from TRBV5-4 and TRBJ2-1, with 11 bases fitting TRBD2. The germline gives CDR1 SGHNT, CDR2 YYREEE (reference sequence). Trimming at V came to 4 bases and at J to 10 bases, leaving 16 bases not matched to a gene. This CDR3 contains 17 residues. The CDR3 DNA reads TGTGCCAGCAGCCCGAGGGCTAGCGGGGGGACCGGGGGGGAGCAGTTCTTC. Its protein product is CASSPRASGGTGGEQFF.

The V and J genes are TRBV15 and TRBJ2-7; 7 nucleotides match TRBD1. This CDR3 region has 15 residues. From germline, CDR1 is LNHNV and CDR2 YYDKDF (reference sequence). V shed 2 bases, J shed 2 bases, and the junction held 6 bases outside the gene matches. The CDR3, as DNA: TGTGCCACCAGCAGAATCTACGGGACAGCCTACGAGCAGTACTTC. Protein: CATSRIYGTAYEQYF. The full variable domain, rest sourced from reference TRBV15 and TRBJ2-7, is DAMVIQNPRYQVTQFGKPVTLSCSQTLNHNVMYWYQQKSSQAPKLLFHYYDKDFNNEADTPDNFQSRRPNTSFCFLDIRSPGLGDTAMYLCATSRIYGTAYEQYFGPGTRLTVT.

V usage is TRBV19 and J usage is TRBJ2-4; weak D call: TRBD2 (5 bases). Germline CDR1 reads LNHDA; CDR2 reads SQIVND (reference sequence). Trimming left V 3 bases short and J 8 bases short, with 11 bases between. CDR3 length: 13 amino acids. The CDR3 bases are TGTGCCAGTAGTATGGGGTCCGGGGACATTCAGTACTTC. Encoded protein: CASSMGSGDIQYF.

The V call is TRBV18, the J call TRBJ2-3; 11 bases agree with TRBD2. This CDR3 region has 17 residues. Germline CDR1 reads KGHSH; CDR2 reads LQKENI. Unmatched junction bases numbered 9, after V lost 3 bases and J lost 4 bases. This CDR3 is CASSPRIAGGSADTQYF. CDR3 in DNA: TGTGCCAGCTCACCCAGAATAGCGGGGGGGTCCGCAGATACGCAGTATTTT. Together with reference TRBV18 and TRBJ2-3, the CDR3 gives the full variable domain: NAGVMQNPRHLVRRRGQEARLRCSPMKGHSHVYWYRQLPEEGLKFMVYLQKENIIDESGMPKERFSAEFPKEGPSILRIQQVVRGDSAAYFCASSPRIAGGSADTQYFGPGTRLTVL.

V is TRBV25-1 and J is TRBJ1-1, with unresolved D. The V end was cut by 7 bases, the J end by 1 base, with 10 bases between. Germline CDR1 is MGHDK and CDR2 is SYGVNS. The CDR3 is made up of 13 amino acids. The DNA of the CDR3 is TGTGCCAGCAAGGGTCGGGAGAACACTGAAGCTTTCTTT. Its protein product is CASKGRENTEAFF.

The chain joins TRBV27 to TRBJ2-3; TRBD2 matches at 8 bases. J gave up 0 bases and V 1 base, and 6 bases lay outside the gene matches. The CDR3 covers 17 residues. CDR1 and CDR2 from the germline V gene are MNHEY and SMNVEV (reference sequence). The DNA of the CDR3 is TGTGCCAGCAGTTTATGGCTAGCGGGCTCTAGCACAGATACGCAGTATTTT. It encodes CASSLWLAGSSTDTQYF.

The chain links TRBV28 to TRBJ2-5, with 7 bases fitting TRBD1. Germline V lookup: CDR1 MDHEN, CDR2 SYDVKM. J was trimmed by 3 bases and V by 3 bases; bases with no gene match: 10. The CDR3 extends over 16 amino acids. The CDR3 here is CASSFWIRQGEETQYF. Here the CDR3 DNA reads TGTGCCAGCAGTTTTTGGATACGACAGGGTGAAGAGACCCAGTACTTC.

The chain has TRBV5-6 and TRBJ2-7; 9 bases match TRBD1. The V gene end was trimmed by 3 bases and the J gene end by 6 bases; junction bases not matched to a gene: 4. Germline V gene lookup returns CDR1 SGHDT and CDR2 YYEEEE. The CDR3 consists of 13 residues. This chain's CDR3 is CASSWDREPEQYF. The CDR3 nucleotides read TGTGCCAGCAGCTGGGACAGGGAGCCCGAGCAGTACTTC.

The CDR3 loop reads CASSGDRSTHEQFF. The CDR3 DNA reads TGTGCCAGCAGCGGGGACAGGTCTACCCATGAGCAGTTCTTC. V and J are TRBV9 and TRBJ2-1; 8 bases are shared with TRBD1. CDR1 SGDLS and CDR2 YYNGEE come from the germline V gene. This CDR3 is 14 amino acids long. Germline trimming cut 3 bases from V and 8 bases from J; bases unmatched to any gene: 7. The full variable domain, in which reference TRBV9 and TRBJ2-1 provide the parts outside the CDR3, is DSGVTQTPKHLITATGQRVTLRCSPRSGDLSVYWYQQSLDQGLQFLIQYYNGEERAKGNILERFSAQQFPDLHSELNLSSLELGDSALYFCASSGDRSTHEQFFGPGTRLTVL.

The chain recombines TRBV5-4 with TRBJ2-1; a weak D match, TRBD2 (5 bases). Germline V gene sequence: CDR1 SGHNT, CDR2 YYREEE (reference sequence). Trimming took 0 bases from V and 5 from J, leaving 21 bases between them. The CDR3 extends over 18 amino acids. The DNA for the CDR3 is TGTGCCAGCAGCTTGGACCTAAGCACGCGGGTAAGCGACAATGAGCAGTTCTTC. It codes for CASSLDLSTRVSDNEQFF.

The DNA of the CDR3 is TGTGCCAGCTCGAAGGGGTTGGAGCCCCAGCATTTT. This sequence encodes CASSKGLEPQHF. The chain carries TRBV2 and TRBJ1-5, with D possibly being TRBD1 (5 bases). V was trimmed by 8 bases and J by 8 bases, leaving 13 bases between them. Germline-derived CDR1 and CDR2 are SNHLY and FYNNEI. CDR3 length: 12 amino acids.

The chain has TRBV28 and TRBJ2-1, with D unclear. CDR1 and CDR2 (germline): MDHEN, SYDVKM. The CDR3 is 12 residues long. V was cut by 6 bases and J by 7 bases, with 10 bases left in between. The CDR3 DNA is TGTGCCAGCAGGCGATTCGTGAATGAGCAGTTCTTC. It yields the protein CASRRFVNEQFF. Filled out from reference TRBV28 and TRBJ2-1, the complete variable domain reads DVKVTQSSRYLVKRTGEKVFLECVQDMDHENMFWYRQDPGLGLRLIYFSYDVKMKEKGDIPEGYSVSREKKERFSLILESASTNQTSMYLCASRRFVNEQFFGPGTRLTVL.

There are a few counts of this clone. J is TRBJ2-2 and V is TRBV20-1; D ambiguous. Germline V gene lookup returns CDR1 DFQATT and CDR2 SNEGSKA (reference sequence). CDR3 length: 11 amino acids. V lost 3 bases and J lost 5, with 4 bases in between. The CDR3: CSASKTGELFF. Written as DNA, the CDR3 is TGCAGTGCTAGCAAAACCGGGGAGCTGTTTTTT.

This chain connects TRBV25-1 to TRBJ1-1; 8 bases agree with TRBD1. CDR1 and CDR2 from the germline V gene are MGHDK and SYGVNS. The CDR3 length is 13 residues. V shed 4 bases, J shed 8 bases, and the junction held 6 bases outside the gene matches. The CDR3 sequence is CASSGTGTKEAFF. The CDR3 nucleotides are TGTGCCAGCAGTGGGACAGGGACCAAGGAAGCTTTCTTT.

The chain recombines TRBV29-1 with TRBJ1-1, with TRBD1 as a possible D gene (6 bases). Deletions cut 7 bases from V and 4 bases from J, with 13 bases between. The germline CDR1 and CDR2 sequences are SQVTM and ANQGSEA. This CDR3 contains 12 residues. As DNA, the CDR3 is TGCAGCGCCACAGGGTCCCGCACTGAAGCTTTCTTT. Translation gives CSATGSRTEAFF.

Points on this clone: Other DNA sequences in the sample encode the same CDR3. J is TRBJ2-7 and V is TRBV20-1; perhaps TRBD1 as D (5 bases). Trimming took off 2 bases at V and 4 bases at J, with 6 bases between the two ends. Germline V CDR1 and CDR2: DFQATT, SNEGSKA (reference sequence). The CDR3 length is 11 residues. The CDR3 reads CSARQGYEQYF. The CDR3 nucleotides read TGCAGTGCTAGACAGGGATACGAGCAGTACTTC.

This chain links TRBV6-1 with TRBJ1-1; D call uncertain. This CDR3 has 13 residues. Germline V CDR1 and CDR2: MNHNS, SASEGT. V was shortened by 6 bases and J by 1 base, with 9 bases between the two germline ends. The CDR3 is CASSALENTEAFF. Here the CDR3 DNA reads TGTGCCAGCAGCGCCCTAGAGAACACTGAAGCTTTCTTT.

The chain recombines TRBV5-4 with TRBJ1-2; D is possibly TRBD1 (6 bases). With 6 bases removed from V and 6 bases from J, the gap between germline ends came to 15 bases. This CDR3 contains 13 residues. Germline loops: CDR1 SGHNT, CDR2 YYREEE (reference sequence). The CDR3 region is CASTPQGRHGYTF. The CDR3 DNA follows: TGTGCCAGCACTCCCCAGGGGCGACATGGCTACACCTTC.

The sample holds one count of this clone. The DNA of the CDR3 is TGTGCCAGCAGCTTGGCAGGCTATCTTAACAATGAGCAGTTCTTC. Its translation: CASSLAGYLNNEQFF. The rearrangement joins TRBV5-6 to TRBJ2-1; D not certain. Trimming pared 0 bases from V and 5 bases from J, leaving 12 bases between. The CDR3 runs 15 residues. Germline values: CDR1 SGHDT, CDR2 YYEEEE.

The chain uses TRBV19 and TRBJ2-3; D is unclear. The CDR3 is made up of 16 amino acids. The germline V gene has CDR1 LNHDA and CDR2 SQIVND (reference sequence). The V gene lost 2 bases and the J gene lost 2 bases, with 14 bases spanning the gap. The CDR3 loop reads CASSIRSGPTTDTQYF. DNA for the CDR3: TGTGCCAGTAGTATACGTTCTGGGCCCACCACAGATACGCAGTATTTT.

The gene calls are TRBV5-1 and TRBJ2-1; 7 nucleotides agree with TRBD2. This CDR3 region has 16 residues. V lost 1 base, J lost 2 bases, and 6 bases stayed unmatched. In germline, CDR1 is SGHRS, CDR2 YFSETQ. CDR3 nucleotide sequence: TGCGCCAGCAGCTTGATGACTAGCAGGCCCTACAATGAGCAGTTCTTC. Its protein is CASSLMTSRPYNEQFF.